This T cell receptor (beta chain) was sequenced during a study of T cells in Graves' hyperthyroidism and ophthalmopathy (dated by TCRdb to about 2019). Describing the broader study: Peripheral blood was collected at initial diagnosis, before any treatment. To identify distinguishing TCR V-J signatures, a discovery cohort of some 99 patients was used, comprising fewer than 45 with Graves' ophthalmopathy and 57 with stable Graves' hyperthyroidism. An independent validation cohort of 18 to 20 hyperthyroidism patients and 15 or so patients who later progressed to ophthalmopathy tested prospective prediction of ophthalmopathy. The roughly 94 discovery patients were randomly divided into training and test sets at a 7:3 ratio. In about 6 Graves' hyperthyroidism patients, the study also compared T-cell repertoires from thyroid tissue with T-cell repertoires from blood. After sampling, hyperthyroidism patients received methimazole starting at 30 mg daily, and ophthalmopathy patients received high-dose intravenous methylprednisolone. TCR Vbeta CDR3 sequencing of roughly 140 peripheral blood samples (43 ophthalmopathy, under 80 hyperthyroidism and approximately 17 progressor patients) is reported in the paper.

The TCR beta CDR3 regions were amplified from RNA transcripts. The first round of RT-PCR for the TCR CDR3 was performed with the HTBI primer set and the Qiagen OneStep RT-PCR kit. Libraries were constructed in a second round of multiplex PCR, after which size selection and purification were carried out. Sequencing of the libraries was done on an Illumina HiSeq2000 using paired-end 100 bp reads. For the original study's pipeline: Raw data were processed with SOAPnuke, discarding reads with adapters, uncalled bases, mean Phred below 15, or no exact constant-primer or identifier match. High-quality paired reads were merged with COPE v1.2.5, and unique nucleotide sequences were defined as clonotypes. Clonotypes were aligned to IMGT TRBV, TRBD and TRBJ reference segments using MiTCR v1.1. The analysis was restricted to V-J combinations with a frequency above 0.0001, which together covered over 99% of the repertoires. A TCS score was defined as the ratio of F50 (clonal expansion) to E x V (chaos), with BLOSUM62-based TCRdist applied between CDR3 peptides within each V-J. Welch's t-statistics and random forest reduced several hundred V-J features to fewer than 15, which were used in a naive Bayes classifier (R e1071). The similarity between thyroid and blood repertoires was quantified using the Morisita-Horn index. TCRdb redid the processing of the public reads, applying fastp at Q25 and MiXCR, and retained in-frame beta chains. Rows matching on CDR3 protein sequence are summarized as one entry with the most common DNA and genes. The V and J calls, along with clone size, are taken from TCRdb and not from the paper's own processing. The sample table holds 700,000 to 950,000 distinct CDR3 sequences, of which approximately 36% were seen once. The ten largest clones take up more than 25% of the sample.

The CDR3 starts with the cysteine, ends with the phenylalanine, and has 14 residues. Just the 42-base CDR3 DNA is kept, in frame starting at base 1. Taken from the germline V gene, the CDR1 and CDR2 loops are MGHDK and SYGVNS. Between the V and J ends, shortened by 2 bases and 3 bases respectively, the junction contains 11 bases. In this sample, this clonotype turned up many times. Its binding antigen is unknown. No much larger clonotype is one base removed from it; base qualities were not supplied. The paper's findings and limits, for the study overall: A 13 V-J signature model separated ophthalmopathy from stable hyperthyroidism, with nearly 90% sensitivity and 81.08% specificity in cross-validation and 80%/75% in testing. No statistical method was used to set the sample size in advance, and investigators knew the group allocation. Most expanded thyroid clonotypes (frequency above 0.001) were also detected in blood, a finding suggesting that blood repertoires may reflect thyroid immune responses. In validation, progression to ophthalmopathy was predicted by the model with nearly 71% sensitivity and nearly 75% specificity, a median of roughly 6 months before onset.

Stable Graves' hyperthyroidism was defined as the absence of progression to ophthalmopathy over 18 months of follow-up. Hyperthyroidism patients were newly diagnosed, with disease duration under 2 months, and aged 18 to 65 years. Patients with uncontrolled infections, other autoimmune diseases, pregnancy or lactation were excluded. Diagnoses were established on the basis of clinical symptoms, serum thyroxine and TRAb, thyroid ultrasound, and orbital computed tomography. Ficoll-Paque density gradient centrifugation was used to isolate PBMCs from around 10 ml of fresh peripheral blood. Total RNA was extracted using Trizol reagent, and RNA quality was assessed on an Agilent 2100 Bioanalyzer.

This sequence was found in a woman in her 40s with Graves' hyperthyroidism. The chain is made from TRBV25-1 and TRBJ2-7; TRBD2 could be the D gene, as 5 bases match. Sequencing was done on a sample of blood. This receptor has the CDR3 CASSEQDEGYEQYF. The DNA sequence is as follows: TGTGCCAGCAGTGAACAGGACGAGGGCTACGAGCAGTACTTC.